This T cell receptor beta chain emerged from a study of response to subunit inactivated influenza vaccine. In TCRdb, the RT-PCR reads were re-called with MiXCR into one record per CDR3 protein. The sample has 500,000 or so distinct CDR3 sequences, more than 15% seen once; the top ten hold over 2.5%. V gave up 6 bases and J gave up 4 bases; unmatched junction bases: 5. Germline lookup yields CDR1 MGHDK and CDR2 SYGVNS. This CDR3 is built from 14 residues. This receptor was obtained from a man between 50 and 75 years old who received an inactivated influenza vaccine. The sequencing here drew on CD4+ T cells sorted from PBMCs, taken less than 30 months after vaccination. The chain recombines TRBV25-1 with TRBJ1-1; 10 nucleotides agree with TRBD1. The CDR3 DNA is TGTGCCAGCAGGGGGGGACAGGGGTTCACTGAAGCTTTCTTT. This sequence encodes CASRGGQGFTEAFF. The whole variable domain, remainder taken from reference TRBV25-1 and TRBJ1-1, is EADIYQTPRYLVIGTGKKITLECSQTMGHDKMYWYQQDPGMELHLIHYSYGVNSTEKGDLSSESTVSRIRTEHFPLTLESARPSHTSQYLCASRGGQGFTEAFFGQGTRLTVV.